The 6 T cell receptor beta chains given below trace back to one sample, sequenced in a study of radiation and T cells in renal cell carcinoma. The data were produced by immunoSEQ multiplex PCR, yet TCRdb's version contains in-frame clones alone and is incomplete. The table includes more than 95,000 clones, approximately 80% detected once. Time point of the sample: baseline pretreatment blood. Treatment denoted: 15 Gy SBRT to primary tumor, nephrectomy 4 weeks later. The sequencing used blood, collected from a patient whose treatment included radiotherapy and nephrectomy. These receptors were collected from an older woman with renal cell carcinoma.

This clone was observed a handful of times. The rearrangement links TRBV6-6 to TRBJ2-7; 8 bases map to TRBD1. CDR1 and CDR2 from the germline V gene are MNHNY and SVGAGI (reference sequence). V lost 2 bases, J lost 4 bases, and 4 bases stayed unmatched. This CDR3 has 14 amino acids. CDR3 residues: CASSYRQGAYEQYF. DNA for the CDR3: TGTGCCAGCAGTTACCGCCAGGGGGCGTACGAGCAGTACTTC.

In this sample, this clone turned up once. The CDR3 protein is CASRLTGSLFF. The CDR3 nucleotides read TGCGCCAGCAGGCTGACAGGAAGTCTGTTCTTC. The V call is TRBV23-1, the J call TRBJ2-1; D may be TRBD1 (6 bases). TRBV23-1 belongs to the ORF category, with a function that is uncertain. This CDR3 comprises 11 residues. The V gene lost 6 bases and the J gene lost 15 bases, with 15 bases spanning the gap.

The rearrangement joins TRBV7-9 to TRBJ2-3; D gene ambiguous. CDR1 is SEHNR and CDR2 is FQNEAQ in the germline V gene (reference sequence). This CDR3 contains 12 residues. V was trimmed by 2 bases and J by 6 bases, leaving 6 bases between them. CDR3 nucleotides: TGTGCCAGCAGCTTAATGTCGGATACGCAGTATTTT. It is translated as CASSLMSDTQYF. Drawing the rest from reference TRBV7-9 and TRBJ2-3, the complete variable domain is DTGVSQNPRHKITKRGQNVTFRCDPISEHNRLYWYRQTLGQGPEFLTYFQNEAQLEKSRLLSDRFSAERPKGSFSTLEIQRTEQGDSAMYLCASSLMSDTQYFGPGTRLTVL.

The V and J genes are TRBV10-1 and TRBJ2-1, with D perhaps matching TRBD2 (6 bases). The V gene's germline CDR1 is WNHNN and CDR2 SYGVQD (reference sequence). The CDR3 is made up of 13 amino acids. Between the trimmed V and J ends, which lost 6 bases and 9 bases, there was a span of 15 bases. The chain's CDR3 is CASSLSLRGEQFF. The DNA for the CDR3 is TGCGCCAGCAGCTTAAGTTTGCGGGGTGAGCAGTTCTTC.

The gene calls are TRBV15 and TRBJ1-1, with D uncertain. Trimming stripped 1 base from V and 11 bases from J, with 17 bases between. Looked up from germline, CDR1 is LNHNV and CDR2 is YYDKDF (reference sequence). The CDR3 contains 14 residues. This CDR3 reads CATSRAQMGMQAFF. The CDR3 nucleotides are TGTGCCACCAGCAGAGCACAAATGGGTATGCAGGCTTTCTTT.

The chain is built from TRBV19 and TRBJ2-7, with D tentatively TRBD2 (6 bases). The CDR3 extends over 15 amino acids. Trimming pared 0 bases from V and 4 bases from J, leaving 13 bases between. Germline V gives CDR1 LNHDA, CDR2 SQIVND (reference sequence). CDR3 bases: TGTGCCAGTAGTATAGATGGAGGGGTTCGTTACGAGCAGTACTTC. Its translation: CASSIDGGVRYEQYF.